The text below deals with one T cell receptor beta chain. Its antigen remains unidentified. These data come from a study of T cells in Graves' hyperthyroidism and ophthalmopathy. Study-level results: Ophthalmopathy could be told apart from stable hyperthyroidism with a 13 V-J model.

Regions amplified from RNA transcripts were the TCR beta CDR3 regions. HTBI primers drove first-round RT-PCR of the TCR CDR3. TCRdb itself ran the multiplex PCR reads through MiXCR, one entry per CDR3 protein. The sample lists under 350,000 distinct CDR3 sequences, 15% to 20% occurring once. Germline V gives CDR1 MNHEY, CDR2 SVGEGT. The CDR3 has 11 amino acids. Unmatched junction bases numbered 4, after V lost 7 bases and J lost 8 bases. This chain uses TRBV6-2 or TRBV6-3 with TRBJ1-1; 7 nucleotides line up with TRBD1. Sequences were obtained from blood. The receptor comes from a woman aged 45-59 years with Graves' hyperthyroidism. The CDR3 region is CASTRDREAFF. CDR3 in DNA: TGTGCCAGCACCAGGGACAGAGAAGCTTTCTTT.